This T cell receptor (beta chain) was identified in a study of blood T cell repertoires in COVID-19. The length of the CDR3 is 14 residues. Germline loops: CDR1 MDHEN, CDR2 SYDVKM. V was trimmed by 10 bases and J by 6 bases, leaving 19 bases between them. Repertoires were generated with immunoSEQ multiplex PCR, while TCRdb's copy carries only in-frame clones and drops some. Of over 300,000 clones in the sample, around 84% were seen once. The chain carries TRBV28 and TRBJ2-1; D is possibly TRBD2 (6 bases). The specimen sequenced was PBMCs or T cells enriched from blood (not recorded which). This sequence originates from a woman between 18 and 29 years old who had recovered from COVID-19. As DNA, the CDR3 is TGTGCCACCGGAACGGGAGTTAAATTCAATGAGCAGTTCTTC. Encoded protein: CATGTGVKFNEQFF.